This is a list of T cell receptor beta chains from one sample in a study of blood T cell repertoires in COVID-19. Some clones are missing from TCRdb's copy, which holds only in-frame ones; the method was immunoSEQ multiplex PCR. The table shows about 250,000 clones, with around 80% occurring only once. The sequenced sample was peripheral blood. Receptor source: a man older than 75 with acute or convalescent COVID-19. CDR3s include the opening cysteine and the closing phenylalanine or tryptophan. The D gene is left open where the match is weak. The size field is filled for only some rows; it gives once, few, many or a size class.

CASSLVSSGSYNEQFF	TGCGCCAGCAGCTTGGTTTCTAGCGGATCCTACAATGAGCAGTTCTTC	.	TRBV5-1	TRBJ2-1	TRBD2
CASSAEQNLNTEAFF	TGTGCCAGCTCAGCAGAACAGAATCTGAACACTGAAGCTTTCTTT	.	TRBV18	TRBJ1-1	.
CASLGRGMRETQYF	TGTGCCAGTCTGGGACGGGGGATGCGGGAGACCCAGTACTTC	.	TRBV2	TRBJ2-5	.
CASSVETGYSYEQYF	TGCGCCAGCAGCGTGGAGACAGGCTACTCCTACGAGCAGTACTTC	.	TRBV5-1	TRBJ2-7	.
CASSTVGDYGYTF	TGTGCCAGCAGTACAGTAGGGGACTATGGCTACACCTTC	once	TRBV6-5	TRBJ1-2	.
CASSFRDRGPDTQYF	TGTGCCAGCAGTTTCCGGGACAGGGGGCCAGATACGCAGTATTTT	.	TRBV27	TRBJ2-3	TRBD1
CASSPGQGAMAFF	TGTGCCAGCAGCCCCGGACAGGGGGCGATGGCTTTCTTT	.	TRBV6-5	TRBJ1-1	TRBD1
CASSPPARGNNEQFF	TGTGCCAGCTCACCACCGGCGCGGGGAAACAATGAGCAGTTCTTC	.	TRBV18	TRBJ2-1	.
CASSSDSGSRTDTQYF	TGTGCCAGCTCTTCGGATAGCGGGAGCCGCACAGATACGCAGTATTTT	.	TRBV2	TRBJ2-3	TRBD2
CAWRRESGYTF	TGTGCCTGGAGGAGAGAAAGTGGCTACACCTTC	few	TRBV30	TRBJ1-2	.
CATSDRPTGTGIVGELFF	TGTGCCACCAGTGACCGTCCTACCGGGACAGGGATTGTCGGGGAGCTGTTTTTT	.	TRBV24-1	TRBJ2-2	TRBD1
CASSLEYPGSYEQYF	TGTGCCAGCAGCTTAGAATACCCGGGTTCCTACGAGCAGTACTTC	.	TRBV7-9	TRBJ2-7	.
CASSVGWRETQYF	TGTGCCAGCAGCGTCGGCTGGCGGGAGACCCAGTACTTC	.	TRBV9	TRBJ2-5	.
CASSERTGRSWETQYF	TGCGCCAGCAGCGAAAGGACAGGGAGGTCTTGGGAGACCCAGTACTTC	.	TRBV5-1	TRBJ2-5	TRBD1
CATSDPGTRPEQFF	TGTGCCACCAGTGATCCCGGGACTAGACCAGAGCAGTTCTTC	.	TRBV24-1	TRBJ2-1	TRBD2
CASRHAGGAVLYEQYF	TGTGCCAGCAGGCACGCAGGCGGGGCCGTCTTGTACGAGCAGTACTTC	.	TRBV11-2	TRBJ2-7	.
CASSLPGTSGELFF	TGTGCCAGTAGTCTCCCCGGGACATCCGGGGAGCTGTTTTTT	.	TRBV19	TRBJ2-2	.
CASSPQAVYNEQFF	TGTGCCAGCTCACCACAAGCGGTATACAATGAGCAGTTCTTC	.	TRBV18	TRBJ2-1	.
CASTLNRVGNYGYTF	TGTGCCAGCACTCTAAACAGGGTTGGGAACTATGGCTACACCTTC	.	TRBV28	TRBJ1-2	.
CASSKMGIRDRVNGANVLTF	TGTGCCAGCAGCAAAATGGGGATCCGGGACAGGGTGAATGGGGCCAACGTCCTGACTTTC	.	TRBV21-1	TRBJ2-6	.
CASSQTSGRMAGELFF	TGCGCCAGCAGTCAGACCAGCGGGAGAATGGCCGGGGAGCTGTTTTTT	.	TRBV10-1	TRBJ2-2	TRBD2
CASSEERHANTGELFF	TGTGCCAGCAGTGAAGAGCGGCACGCGAACACCGGGGAGCTGTTTTTT	.	TRBV6-1	TRBJ2-2	.
CASSLAGTSGIADTQYF	TGTGCCAGCAGCTTAGCGGGGACTAGCGGGATCGCAGATACGCAGTATTTT	.	TRBV7-9	TRBJ2-3	TRBD2
CASSVTGLGNEKLFF	TGCGCCAGCAGCGTTACAGGGCTGGGGAATGAAAAACTGTTTTTT	.	TRBV5-1	TRBJ1-4	.
CSASAPTRQGAQPQHF	TGCAGTGCTAGTGCCCCCACTCGACAGGGGGCTCAGCCCCAGCATTTT	.	TRBV20-1	TRBJ1-5	TRBD1
CASSYRKPGQGTDTQYF	TGTGCCAGCAGCTACCGCAAGCCGGGACAGGGCACAGATACGCAGTATTTT	.	TRBV7-9	TRBJ2-3	TRBD1
CASSQKVTSVQETQYF	TGTGCCAGCAGCCAAAAAGTGACTAGCGTTCAAGAGACCCAGTACTTC	few	TRBV2	TRBJ2-5	TRBD2
CASSLAGGGTGRNTEAFF	TGCGCCAGCAGCTTGGCCGGCGGCGGGACAGGTAGGAACACTGAAGCTTTCTTT	.	TRBV5-1	TRBJ1-1	TRBD1
CATSQGALNYGYTF	TGTGCCACCAGCCAGGGGGCCCTTAACTATGGCTACACCTTC	once	TRBV24-1	TRBJ1-2	TRBD1
CATSLRGLGQETQYF	TGTGCCACCAGTTTAAGAGGGTTGGGCCAAGAGACCCAGTACTTC	.	TRBV24-1	TRBJ2-5	.
CASSALMTGHEQFF	TGTGCCAGCAGCGCCCTCATGACAGGGCATGAGCAGTTCTTC	.	TRBV2	TRBJ2-1	TRBD1
CASSPGTGGVDEAFF	TGCGCCAGCAGCCCTGGGACAGGGGGCGTGGATGAAGCTTTCTTT	.	TRBV5-1	TRBJ1-1	TRBD1
CASSPRTGSSTGELFF	TGCGCCAGCAGCCCCCGGACAGGGAGTAGCACCGGGGAGCTGTTTTTT	.	TRBV5-1	TRBJ2-2	TRBD1
CASSSGDSGANVLTF	TGTGCCAGCAGCTCAGGGGACTCTGGGGCCAACGTCCTGACTTTC	.	TRBV7-7	TRBJ2-6	.
CASSEAHQIGTEAFF	TGTGCCAGCAGTGAAGCTCACCAGATTGGCACTGAAGCTTTCTTT	.	TRBV6-1	TRBJ1-1	.
CATSEAGTNNIQYF	TGTGCCACCAGTGAGGCCGGGACTAATAACATTCAGTACTTC	.	TRBV24-1	TRBJ2-4	TRBD2
CASSPTSYTGELFF	TGTGCCAGCAGCCCAACTAGTTACACCGGGGAGCTGTTTTTT	.	TRBV4-2	TRBJ2-2	.
CASSPGVAALSYEQYF	TGTGCCAGCAGCCCTGGAGTTGCCGCGCTTTCCTACGAGCAGTACTTC	.	TRBV9	TRBJ2-7	.
CASRRQGASTNEKLFF	TGTGCCAGCAGGCGACAGGGGGCCTCAACTAATGAAAAACTGTTTTTT	.	TRBV7-8	TRBJ1-4	TRBD1
CASSRGGTRDYEQYF	TGTGCTAGCAGCAGGGGAGGGACCAGAGATTACGAGCAGTACTTC	.	TRBV7-7	TRBJ2-7	.
CASSERVTSNQPQHF	TGTGCCAGCAGTGAGAGGGTTACGAGCAATCAGCCCCAGCATTTT	.	TRBV2	TRBJ1-5	.
CASSLASGGFGEQYF	TGCGCCAGCAGCTTGGCTAGCGGGGGGTTTGGAGAGCAGTACTTC	.	TRBV5-1	TRBJ2-7	TRBD2
CASSGGRQSGANVLTF	TGTGCCAGCAGTGGGGGAAGACAGTCCGGGGCCAACGTCCTGACTTTC	.	TRBV25-1	TRBJ2-6	.
CASSLEGDAYNEQFF	TGCGCCAGCAGCTTGGAGGGGGATGCCTACAATGAGCAGTTCTTC	.	TRBV5-1	TRBJ2-1	.
CASSPLSQGAYGYTF	TGTGCCAGCTCACCACTTTCACAGGGGGCCTATGGCTACACCTTC	.	TRBV18	TRBJ1-2	TRBD1
CASSVGLLQADGYTF	TGTGCCAGCAGCGTCGGACTGCTCCAAGCGGACGGCTACACCTTC	.	TRBV9	TRBJ1-2	.
CASSWRGYSYEQYF	TGTGCCAGCAGTTGGCGGGGATACTCCTACGAGCAGTACTTC	.	TRBV6-2/TRBV6-3	TRBJ2-7	.
CASSLDMTGGYTF	TGTGCCAGCAGCTTAGATATGACAGGGGGCTACACCTTC	.	TRBV7-9	TRBJ1-2	TRBD1
CASSRDRVSTEAFF	TGTGCCAGCAGCAGGGACAGGGTTAGCACTGAAGCTTTCTTT	.	TRBV7-8	TRBJ1-1	TRBD1
CATSRGPGQGTYEQYF	TGTGCCACCAGCAGAGGACCAGGACAGGGAACCTACGAGCAGTACTTC	.	TRBV15	TRBJ2-7	TRBD1
CASCRRGSTEAFF	TGTGCCAGCTGCAGGAGGGGTTCAACTGAAGCTTTCTTT	.	TRBV28	TRBJ1-1	.
CASSHRLAVYDNEQFF	TGCGCCAGCAGCCACCGACTAGCAGTTTATGACAATGAGCAGTTCTTC	.	TRBV4-1	TRBJ2-1	TRBD2
CASSQDWGLRSTDTQYF	TGTGCCAGCAGCCAAGATTGGGGACTTAGATCCACAGATACGCAGTATTTT	few	TRBV3-1/TRBV3-2	TRBJ2-3	.
CASSPDSTNTEAFF	TGCGCCAGCAGCCCGGACAGTACGAACACTGAAGCTTTCTTT	few	TRBV5-1	TRBJ1-1	.